The 8 T cell receptor beta chains listed next were all sequenced from one sample in a study of PD-L1 blockade in urothelial cancer. Sequenced by immunoSEQ multiplex PCR; TCRdb stores in-frame clones only, minus some. The repertoire includes about 47,000 clones, 80% of them detected once, and roughly 15% sits in the top ten. Described time point: pretreatment peripheral blood. This specimen consisted of PBMCs, obtained around atezolizumab (anti-PD-L1) treatment. The receptors here all came from a man between 60 and 70 years old with urothelial cancer.

In nucleotides, the CDR3 is TGTGCCAGCAGTCGGACAGATACGCAGTATTTT. Translating it yields CASSRTDTQYF. The J gene is TRBJ2-3, the V gene TRBV6-6; D gene ambiguous. Trimming shortened V by 5 bases and J by 3 bases, and 3 bases separated the two germline ends. The germline CDR1 and CDR2 sequences are MNHNY and SVGAGI (reference sequence). The CDR3 sequence is 11 residues long.

In this sample, this clone turned up once. V usage is TRBV18 and J usage is TRBJ1-1, with a weak D call TRBD1 (6 bases). This CDR3 has 12 residues. Germline assignment: CDR1 KGHSH and CDR2 LQKENI. Deletions cut 6 bases from V and 8 bases from J, with 13 bases between. The DNA of the CDR3 is TGTGCCAGCTCCGGGGGGCGCCACGAAGCTTTCTTT. Translated, it gives CASSGGRHEAFF.

This clone was observed a few times. The chain has TRBV30 and TRBJ2-1, with TRBD1 identical over 7 bases. This CDR3 is built from 15 residues. Germline V gives CDR1 GTSNPN, CDR2 SVGIG (reference sequence). V shed 3 bases, J shed 2 bases, and the junction held 7 bases outside the gene matches. CDR3 sequence: CAWRHGDRTYNEQFF. The CDR3 coding sequence is TGTGCCTGGAGACATGGGGACAGAACCTACAATGAGCAGTTCTTC.

This clone was picked up one time. The chain uses TRBV27 and TRBJ2-3; 7 bases align to TRBD1. With V trimmed by 3 bases and J by 2 bases, 5 bases remained unmatched. Germline lookup yields CDR1 MNHEY and CDR2 SMNVEV (reference sequence). This CDR3 spans 15 amino acids. CDR3 nucleotide sequence: TGTGCCAGCAGTTTTAGGGGACAGTACACAGATACGCAGTATTTT. Encoded protein: CASSFRGQYTDTQYF.

The gene calls are TRBV10-3 and TRBJ2-3; D is unclear. V shed 0 bases and J shed 6 bases, with 4 bases lying between them. The CDR3 is 12 residues long. From germline, CDR1 is ENHRY and CDR2 SYGVKD. Here the CDR3 reads CAISESEDTQYF. CDR3 nucleotide sequence: TGTGCCATCAGTGAGTCGGAGGATACGCAGTATTTT.

This clone was detected a few times. The chain recombines TRBV5-1 with TRBJ1-1; perhaps TRBD1 as D (5 bases). Trimming left V 5 bases short and J 0 bases short, with 11 bases between. This CDR3 has 14 residues. Looked up from germline, CDR1 is SGHRS and CDR2 is YFSETQ. The CDR3 reads CASRGGAMNTEAFF. The CDR3 region has the DNA TGCGCCAGCAGGGGGGGTGCTATGAACACTGAAGCTTTCTTT.

The chain joins TRBV4-2 to TRBJ1-2; D remains ambiguous. The CDR3 loop spans 14 amino acids. Between the trimmed V and J ends, which lost 4 bases and 8 bases, there was a span of 17 bases. Per the germline V gene, CDR1 is LGHNA and CDR2 is YNFKEQ. CDR3 coding DNA: TGTGCCAGCAGCCCGGAAGTCAGGACTAGCGGCTACACCTTC. This sequence encodes CASSPEVRTSGYTF.

The chain is built from TRBV6-5 and TRBJ2-7; weak D call: TRBD2 (6 bases). V was cut by 0 bases and J by 0 bases, with 12 bases left in between. This CDR3 is 16 amino acids long. Germline V lookup: CDR1 MNHEY, CDR2 SVGAGI. CDR3 sequence reads: CASSYSRLGGSYEQYF. CDR3 nucleotides: TGTGCCAGCAGTTACTCGCGTTTGGGGGGCTCCTACGAGCAGTACTTC.